The next 22 T cell receptor beta chains were all read from a single sample in a study of T cell repertoires in cytomegalovirus infection. TCRdb passed the reads through MiXCR, listing each CDR3 protein once. The sample lists fewer than 1,000,000 distinct CDR3 sequences; around 30% were seen once. Their antigens remain unidentified. The sample consisted of cultured CD8+ T cells from PBMCs, taken from culture after CMV antigen stimulation. The receptors were sampled from a human donor in good health (CMV status not recorded). Some clones in this sample may be carry-over from other donors' samples.

This clonotype was counted between two and nine times. The chain joins TRBV6-5 to TRBJ2-1; 13 bases align to TRBD2. Germline V gene lookup returns CDR1 MNHEY and CDR2 SVGAGI. This CDR3 comprises 18 residues. The V and J ends lost 0 bases and 3 bases, in that order; junction bases with no gene match: 5. CDR3: CASSYSGLAGDLYNEQFF. For the CDR3, the DNA is TGTGCCAGCAGTTACTCCGGACTAGCGGGGGACCTCTACAATGAGCAGTTCTTC.

Ten or more counts support this clonotype. The V and J genes are TRBV7-9 and TRBJ1-2; 9 positions agree with TRBD1. The junction had 10 bases not matched to a gene; V was cut back by 5 bases and J by 6 bases. There are 15 residues in the CDR3. Looked up from germline, CDR1 is SEHNR and CDR2 is FQNEAQ (reference sequence). CDR3 sequence reads: CASSTGTGFLDGYTF. In DNA form, the CDR3 reads TGTGCCAGCAGCACTGGGACAGGGTTCTTAGATGGCTACACCTTC.

This clonotype was counted a few times. The chain is built from TRBV10-3 and TRBJ1-5; TRBD1 agrees at 10 bases. Trimming cost V 6 bases and J 5 bases; bases outside gene matches: 7. CDR3 size: 15 residues. Germline V gives CDR1 ENHRY, CDR2 SYGVKD. As DNA, the CDR3 is TGTGCCATCAGCCAGGGACAGGGGACGGATCAGCCCCAGCATTTT. It encodes CAISQGQGTDQPQHF.

The J gene is TRBJ2-7, the V gene TRBV27; TRBD1 is a possible D gene (5 bases). Trimming removed 4 bases from V and 3 bases from J, with 13 bases in between. CDR1 MNHEY and CDR2 SMNVEV come from the germline V gene (reference sequence). The CDR3 contains 14 residues. This chain's CDR3 is CASSSRTFIYEQYV. In DNA, the CDR3 is TGTGCCAGCAGTTCCCGGACATTTATCTACGAGCAGTACGTC.

The chain couples TRBV12-3 or TRBV12-4 to TRBJ2-7; a weak D match, TRBD2 (5 bases). V was pared by 3 bases and J by 2 bases, with 14 bases between. The CDR3 runs 15 residues. The DNA of the CDR3 is TGTGCCAGCAGTTTTATTACGAGGGAAACCTACGAGCAGTACTTC. It codes for CASSFITRETYEQYF.

This clonotype has just a few counts. The rearrangement links TRBV12-3 or TRBV12-4 to TRBJ2-1; D gene uncertain. The ends were cut back, 3 bases at V and 5 bases at J, with 8 bases in the middle. There are 13 residues in the CDR3. This CDR3 reads CASSLAADNEQFF. As DNA, the CDR3 is TGTGCCAGCAGTTTGGCCGCGGACAATGAGCAGTTCTTC.

This clonotype was counted only a few times. This chain links TRBV27 with TRBJ1-5, with 9 bases matching TRBD1. Germline CDR1 reads MNHEY; CDR2 reads SMNVEV (reference sequence). Germline trimming cut 0 bases from V and 6 bases from J; bases unmatched to any gene: 0. This CDR3 is 14 amino acids long. The CDR3 DNA reads as TGTGCCAGCAGTTTATCGACAGGGGGTCAGCCCCAGCATTTT. Translation: CASSLSTGGQPQHF.

Only a few counts were recorded for this clonotype. The genes are TRBV27 and TRBJ1-1, with 7 bases aligning to TRBD1. The germline V gene encodes CDR1 MNHEY and CDR2 SMNVEV (reference sequence). This CDR3 has 14 residues. V was pared by 5 bases and J by 4 bases, with 7 bases of the junction left unmatched. The CDR3 loop is CASSATGDGTEAFF. As DNA, the CDR3 is TGTGCCAGCAGTGCCACAGGGGATGGCACTGAAGCTTTCTTT.

This clonotype was detected only a few times. The chain carries TRBV4-1 and TRBJ2-3, with D tentatively TRBD2 (6 bases). V lost 4 bases and J 3 bases, leaving 14 bases between the germline ends. The germline CDR1 and CDR2 sequences are MGHRA and YSYEKL. The CDR3 totals 15 residues. The CDR3 loop reads CASSLNGGGTDTQYF. The DNA of the CDR3 is TGCGCCAGCAGCCTGAACGGGGGTGGGACAGATACGCAGTATTTT.

This clonotype has a count of ten or more. The V and J genes are TRBV7-9 and TRBJ1-5, with 10 bases lining up with TRBD1. The junction had 2 bases not matched to a gene; V was cut back by 3 bases and J by 3 bases. There are 15 residues in the CDR3. Germline V gives CDR1 SEHNR, CDR2 FQNEAQ (reference sequence). The CDR3 reads CASSLGTGANQPQHF. The CDR3, as DNA: TGTGCCAGCAGCTTGGGGACAGGGGCCAATCAGCCCCAGCATTTT.

V is TRBV6-6 and J is TRBJ1-2; D gene uncertain. Germline V gene sequence: CDR1 MNHNY, CDR2 SVGAGI (reference sequence). Between the trimmed V and J ends, which lost 5 bases and 0 bases, there was a span of 19 bases. The CDR3 sequence is 17 residues long. The CDR3 reads CASSHTIHPIANYGYTF. Here the CDR3 DNA reads TGTGCCAGCAGTCACACCATCCACCCTATAGCTAACTATGGCTACACCTTC.

This clonotype was picked up a small number of times. The junction and the germline gene differ at one end; a read error may be behind it. The V and J genes are TRBV7-6 and TRBJ2-1; 10 bases are shared with TRBD1. The germline V gene encodes CDR1 SGHVS and CDR2 FNYEAQ. This CDR3 has 15 amino acids. CDR3: CASSLAGQGYNEQFF. The DNA for the CDR3 is TGTGCTAGCAGCTTAGCGGGACAGGGGTACAATGAGCAGTTCTTC.

This clonotype was seen a few times. The chain employs TRBV11-3 and TRBJ2-3; 8 bases are shared with TRBD2. This CDR3 contains 14 residues. J gave up 5 bases and V 3 bases, and 4 bases lay outside the gene matches. CDR1 and CDR2 from the germline V gene are SGHNT and YENEEA. CDR3 nucleotide sequence: TGTGCCAGCAGCTTCGGCAGCGGGGGAGATACGCAGTATTTT. Amino acid sequence: CASSFGSGGDTQYF.

CDR3 DNA: TGCGCCAGCAGCCCATTAGATATATACGGGACCCAGTACTTC. It translates to CASSPLDIYGTQYF. This rearrangement joins TRBV4-1 to TRBJ2-5; D is unresolved. The CDR3 extends over 14 amino acids. The V end lost 4 bases, the J end lost 7 bases, and 16 bases lay between the germline ends. The germline gives CDR1 MGHRA, CDR2 YSYEKL.

The V call is TRBV6-2 or TRBV6-3, the J call TRBJ1-5; D is unclear. The V end was cut by 5 bases, the J end by 7 bases, with 12 bases between. The germline V gene has CDR1 MNHEY and CDR2 SVGEGT. The CDR3 is made up of 13 amino acids. Written as DNA, the CDR3 is TGTGCCAGCAGTGGTCGATTAGGCCAGCCCCAGCATTTT. Its protein is CASSGRLGQPQHF.

V is TRBV7-6 and J is TRBJ2-7; 9 bases map to TRBD1. CDR1 SGHVS and CDR2 FNYEAQ come from the germline V gene. The CDR3 consists of 14 residues. The ends lost 5 bases at V and 5 bases at J; junction bases unmatched: 7. CDR3 sequence reads: CASSQYTGGHEQYV. DNA of the CDR3: TGTGCCAGCAGCCAATATACAGGGGGCCACGAGCAGTACGTC.

CDR3: CASSQIAGGPSEQYV. In nucleotides, the CDR3 is TGTGCCAGCAGCCAGATAGCGGGGGGGCCGAGCGAGCAGTACGTC. V and J are TRBV7-9 and TRBJ2-7, with 11 bases fitting TRBD2. V was clipped by 5 bases and J by 6 bases; unmatched bases: 9. Germline V gives CDR1 SEHNR, CDR2 FQNEAQ (reference sequence). The CDR3 sequence is 15 residues long.

This clonotype was counted only a few times. This chain links TRBV15 with TRBJ2-2; TRBD1 is a possible D gene (6 bases). Germline assignment: CDR1 LNHNV and CDR2 YYDKDF (reference sequence). CDR3 length equals 14 residues. V was cut by 3 bases and J by 5 bases, with 10 bases left in between. This CDR3 is CATSRPGETGELFF. CDR3 coding DNA: TGTGCCACCAGCAGGCCAGGGGAAACCGGGGAGCTGTTTTTT.

V and J are TRBV20-1 and TRBJ1-6; D not certain. This CDR3 contains 14 residues. The V end was cut by 5 bases, the J end by 16 bases, with 24 bases between. The germline CDR1 and CDR2 sequences are DFQATT and SNEGSKA (reference sequence). The CDR3 DNA follows: TGCAGTGCTCCTTTCGGAGTTGCAGACGTCTTACTCCACTTT. It is translated as CSAPFGVADVLLHF.

Concerning this clonotype itself: Its ends do not fully match the called genes, so a read error is possible. This chain uses TRBV7-6 with TRBJ1-2; D may be TRBD1 (5 bases). CDR1 SGHVS and CDR2 FNYEAQ come from the germline V gene. The CDR3 is made up of 16 amino acids. The CDR3 DNA follows: TGTGCTAGCAGCCCGATTTTAGATGGGACCCCGGAGGGCTACACCTTC. Its translation is CASSPILDGTPEGYTF.

The rearrangement links TRBV7-9 to TRBJ2-7, with TRBD1 matching 9 bases. This CDR3 is 17 amino acids long. Germline V gene lookup returns CDR1 SEHNR and CDR2 FQNEAQ (reference sequence). V dropped 3 bases and J dropped 3; count of bases not matched to a gene: 12. The CDR3 reads CASSFIRPGQGVYEQYF. As DNA, the CDR3 is TGTGCCAGCAGCTTTATAAGACCGGGACAGGGTGTCTACGAGCAGTACTTC.

In this sample, this clonotype turned up a few times. The chain couples TRBV7-6 to TRBJ2-7, with D tentatively TRBD1 (5 bases). V gave up 6 bases and J gave up 3 bases, with 12 bases separating them. This CDR3 comprises 13 residues. Germline loops: CDR1 SGHVS, CDR2 FNYEAQ. CDR3 protein: CASSQRGYYEQYF. The CDR3 DNA is TGTGCCAGCAGTCAAAGGGGATACTACGAGCAGTACTTC. The full variable domain, rest sourced from reference TRBV7-6 and TRBJ2-7, is GAGVSQSPRYKVTKRGQDVALRCDPISGHVSLYWYRQALGQGPEFLTYFNYEAQQDKSGLPNDRFSAERPEGSISTLTIQRTEQRDSAMYRCASSQRGYYEQYFGPGTRLTVT.